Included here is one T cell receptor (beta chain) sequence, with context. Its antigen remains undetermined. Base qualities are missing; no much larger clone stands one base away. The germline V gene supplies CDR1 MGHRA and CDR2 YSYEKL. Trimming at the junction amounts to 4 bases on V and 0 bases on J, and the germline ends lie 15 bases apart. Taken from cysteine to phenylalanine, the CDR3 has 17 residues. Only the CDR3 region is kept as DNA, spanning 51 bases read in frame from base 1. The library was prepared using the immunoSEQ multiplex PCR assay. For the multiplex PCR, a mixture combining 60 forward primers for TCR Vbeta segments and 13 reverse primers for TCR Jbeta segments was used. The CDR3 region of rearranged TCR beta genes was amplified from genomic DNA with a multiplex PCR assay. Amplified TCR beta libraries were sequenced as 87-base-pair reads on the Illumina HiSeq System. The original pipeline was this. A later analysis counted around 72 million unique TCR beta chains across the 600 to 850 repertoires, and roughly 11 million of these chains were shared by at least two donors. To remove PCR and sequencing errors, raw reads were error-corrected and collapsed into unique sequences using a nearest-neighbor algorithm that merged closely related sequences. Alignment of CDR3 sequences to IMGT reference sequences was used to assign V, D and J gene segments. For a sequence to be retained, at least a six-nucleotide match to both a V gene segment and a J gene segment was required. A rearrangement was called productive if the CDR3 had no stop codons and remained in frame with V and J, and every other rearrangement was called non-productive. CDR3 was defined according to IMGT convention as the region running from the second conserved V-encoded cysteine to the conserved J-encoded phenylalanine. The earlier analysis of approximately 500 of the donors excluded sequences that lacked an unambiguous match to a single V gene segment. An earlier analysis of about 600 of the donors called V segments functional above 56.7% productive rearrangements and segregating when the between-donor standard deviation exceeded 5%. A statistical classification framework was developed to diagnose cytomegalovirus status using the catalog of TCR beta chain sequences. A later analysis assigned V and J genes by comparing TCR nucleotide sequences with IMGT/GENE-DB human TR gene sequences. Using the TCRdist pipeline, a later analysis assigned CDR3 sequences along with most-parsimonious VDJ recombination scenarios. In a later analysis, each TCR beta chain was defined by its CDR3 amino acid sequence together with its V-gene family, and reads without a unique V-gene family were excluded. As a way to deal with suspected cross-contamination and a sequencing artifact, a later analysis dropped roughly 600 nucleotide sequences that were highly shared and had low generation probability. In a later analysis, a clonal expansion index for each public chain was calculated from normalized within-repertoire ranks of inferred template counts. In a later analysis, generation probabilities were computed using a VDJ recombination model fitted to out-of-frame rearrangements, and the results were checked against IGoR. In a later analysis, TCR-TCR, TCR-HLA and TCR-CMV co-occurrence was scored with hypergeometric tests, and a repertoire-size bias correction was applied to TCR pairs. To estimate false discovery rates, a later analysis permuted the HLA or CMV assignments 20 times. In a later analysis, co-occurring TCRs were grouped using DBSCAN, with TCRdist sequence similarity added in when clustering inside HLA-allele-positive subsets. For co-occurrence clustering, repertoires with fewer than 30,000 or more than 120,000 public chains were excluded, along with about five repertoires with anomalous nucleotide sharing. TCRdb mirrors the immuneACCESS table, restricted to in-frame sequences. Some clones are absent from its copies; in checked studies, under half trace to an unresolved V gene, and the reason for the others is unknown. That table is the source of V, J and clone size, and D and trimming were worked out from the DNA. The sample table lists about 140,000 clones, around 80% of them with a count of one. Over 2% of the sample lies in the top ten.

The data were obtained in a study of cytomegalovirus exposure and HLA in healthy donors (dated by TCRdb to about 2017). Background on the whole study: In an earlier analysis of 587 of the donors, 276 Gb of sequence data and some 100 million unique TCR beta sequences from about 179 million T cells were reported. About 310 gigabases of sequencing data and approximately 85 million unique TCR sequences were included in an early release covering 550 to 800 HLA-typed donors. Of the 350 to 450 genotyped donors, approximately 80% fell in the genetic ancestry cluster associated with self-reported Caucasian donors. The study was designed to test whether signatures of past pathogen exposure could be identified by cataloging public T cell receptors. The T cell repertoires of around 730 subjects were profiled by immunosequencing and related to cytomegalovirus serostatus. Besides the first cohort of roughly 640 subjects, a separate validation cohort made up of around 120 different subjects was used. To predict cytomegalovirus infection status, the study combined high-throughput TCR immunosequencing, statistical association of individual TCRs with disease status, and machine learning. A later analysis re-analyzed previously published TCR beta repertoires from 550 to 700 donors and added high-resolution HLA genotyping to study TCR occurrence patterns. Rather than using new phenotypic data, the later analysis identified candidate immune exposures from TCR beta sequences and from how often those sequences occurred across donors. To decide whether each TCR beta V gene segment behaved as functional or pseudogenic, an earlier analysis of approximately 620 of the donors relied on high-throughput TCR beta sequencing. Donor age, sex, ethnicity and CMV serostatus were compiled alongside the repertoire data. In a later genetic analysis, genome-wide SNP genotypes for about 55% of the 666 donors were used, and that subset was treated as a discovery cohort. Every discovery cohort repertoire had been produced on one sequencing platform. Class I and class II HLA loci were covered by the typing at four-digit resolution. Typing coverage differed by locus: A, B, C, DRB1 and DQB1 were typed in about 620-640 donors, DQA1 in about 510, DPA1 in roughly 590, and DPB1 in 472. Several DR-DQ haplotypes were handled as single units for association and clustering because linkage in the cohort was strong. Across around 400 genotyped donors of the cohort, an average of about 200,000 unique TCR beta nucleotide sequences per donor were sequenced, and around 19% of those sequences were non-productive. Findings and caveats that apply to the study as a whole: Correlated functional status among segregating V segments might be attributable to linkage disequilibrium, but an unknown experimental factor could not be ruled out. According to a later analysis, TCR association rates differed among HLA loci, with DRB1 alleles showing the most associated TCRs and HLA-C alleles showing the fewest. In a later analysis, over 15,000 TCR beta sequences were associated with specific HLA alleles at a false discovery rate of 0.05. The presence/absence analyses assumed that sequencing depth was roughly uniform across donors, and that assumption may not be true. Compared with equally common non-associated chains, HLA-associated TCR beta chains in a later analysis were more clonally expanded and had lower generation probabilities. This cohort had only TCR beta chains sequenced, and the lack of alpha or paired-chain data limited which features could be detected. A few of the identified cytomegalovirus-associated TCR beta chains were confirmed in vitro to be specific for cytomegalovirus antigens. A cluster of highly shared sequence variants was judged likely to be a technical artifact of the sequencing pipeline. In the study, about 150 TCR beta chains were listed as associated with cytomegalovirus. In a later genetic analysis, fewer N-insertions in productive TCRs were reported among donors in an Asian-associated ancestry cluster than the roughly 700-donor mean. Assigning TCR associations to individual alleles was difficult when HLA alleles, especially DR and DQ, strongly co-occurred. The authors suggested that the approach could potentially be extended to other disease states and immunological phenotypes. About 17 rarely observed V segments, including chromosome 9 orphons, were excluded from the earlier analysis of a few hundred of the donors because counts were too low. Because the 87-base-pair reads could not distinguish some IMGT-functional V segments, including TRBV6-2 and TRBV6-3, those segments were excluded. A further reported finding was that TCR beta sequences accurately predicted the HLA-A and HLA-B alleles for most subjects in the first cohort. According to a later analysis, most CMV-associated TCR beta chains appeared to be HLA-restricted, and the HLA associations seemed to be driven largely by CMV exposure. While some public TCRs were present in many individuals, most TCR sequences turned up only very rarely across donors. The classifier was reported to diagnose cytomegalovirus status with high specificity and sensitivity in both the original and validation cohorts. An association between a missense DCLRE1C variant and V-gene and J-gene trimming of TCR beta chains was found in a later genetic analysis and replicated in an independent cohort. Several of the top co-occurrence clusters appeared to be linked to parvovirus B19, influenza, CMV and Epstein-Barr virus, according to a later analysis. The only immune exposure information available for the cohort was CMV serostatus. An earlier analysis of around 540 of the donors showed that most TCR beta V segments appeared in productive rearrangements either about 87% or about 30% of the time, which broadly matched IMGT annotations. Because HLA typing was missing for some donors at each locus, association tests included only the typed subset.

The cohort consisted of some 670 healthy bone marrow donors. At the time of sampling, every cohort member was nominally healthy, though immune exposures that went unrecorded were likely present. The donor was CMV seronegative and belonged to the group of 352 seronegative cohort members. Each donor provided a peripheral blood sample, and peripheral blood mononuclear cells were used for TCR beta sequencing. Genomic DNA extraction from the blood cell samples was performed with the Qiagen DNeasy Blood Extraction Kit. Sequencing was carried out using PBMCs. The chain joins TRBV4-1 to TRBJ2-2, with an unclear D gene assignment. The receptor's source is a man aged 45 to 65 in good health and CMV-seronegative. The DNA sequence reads TGCGCCAGCAGCCCACAATCCCGGGTAACGAACACCGGGGAGCTGTTTTTT. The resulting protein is CASSPQSRVTNTGELFF.